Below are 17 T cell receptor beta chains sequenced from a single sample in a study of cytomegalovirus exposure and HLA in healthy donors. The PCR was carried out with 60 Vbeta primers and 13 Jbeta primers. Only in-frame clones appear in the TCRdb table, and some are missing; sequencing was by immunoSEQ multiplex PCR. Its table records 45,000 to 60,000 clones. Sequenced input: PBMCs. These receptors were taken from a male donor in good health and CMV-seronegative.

The chain's CDR3 is CASSLGSRVMDTEAFF. As DNA, the CDR3 is TGTGCCAGCAGCTTAGGGAGCAGGGTGATGGACACTGAAGCTTTCTTT. The rearrangement uses TRBV11-2 and TRBJ1-1, with D tentatively TRBD1 (5 bases). The V end lost 1 base, the J end lost 3 bases, and 15 bases lay between the germline ends. This CDR3 is built from 16 residues. CDR1 SGHAT and CDR2 FQNNGV come from the germline V gene.

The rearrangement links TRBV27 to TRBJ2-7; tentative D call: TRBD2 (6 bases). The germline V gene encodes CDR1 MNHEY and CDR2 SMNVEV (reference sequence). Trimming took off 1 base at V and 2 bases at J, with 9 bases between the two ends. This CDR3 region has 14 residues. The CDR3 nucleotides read TGTGCCAGCAGTTTATATGCGGGAACCTACGAGCAGTACTTC. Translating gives CASSLYAGTYEQYF.

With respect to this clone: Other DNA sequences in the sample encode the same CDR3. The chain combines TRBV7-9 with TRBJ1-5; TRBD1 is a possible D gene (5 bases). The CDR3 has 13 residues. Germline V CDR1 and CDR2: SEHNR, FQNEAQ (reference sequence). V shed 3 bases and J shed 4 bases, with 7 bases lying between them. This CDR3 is CASSFSGNQPQHF. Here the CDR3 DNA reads TGTGCCAGCAGCTTTTCAGGGAATCAGCCCCAGCATTTT.

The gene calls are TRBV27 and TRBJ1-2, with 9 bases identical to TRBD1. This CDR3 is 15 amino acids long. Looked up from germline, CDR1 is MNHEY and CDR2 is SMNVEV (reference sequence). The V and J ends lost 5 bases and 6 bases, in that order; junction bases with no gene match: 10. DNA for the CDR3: TGTGCCAGCAGTCTCGTACCACAGGGGGCCGATGGCTACACCTTC. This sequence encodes CASSLVPQGADGYTF.

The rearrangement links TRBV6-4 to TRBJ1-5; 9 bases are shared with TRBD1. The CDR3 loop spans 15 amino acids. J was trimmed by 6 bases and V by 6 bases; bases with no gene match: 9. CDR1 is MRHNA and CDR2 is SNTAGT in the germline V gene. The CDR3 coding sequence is TGTGCCAGCAGCGCAACAGGGGGCTTCGGTCAGCCCCAGCATTTT. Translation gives CASSATGGFGQPQHF.

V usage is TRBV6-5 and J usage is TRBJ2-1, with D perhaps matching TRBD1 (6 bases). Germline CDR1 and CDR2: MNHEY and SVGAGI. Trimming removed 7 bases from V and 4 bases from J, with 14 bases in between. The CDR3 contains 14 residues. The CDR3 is CASTLEQGYNEQFF. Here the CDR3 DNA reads TGTGCCAGCACCCTAGAACAGGGTTACAATGAGCAGTTCTTC.

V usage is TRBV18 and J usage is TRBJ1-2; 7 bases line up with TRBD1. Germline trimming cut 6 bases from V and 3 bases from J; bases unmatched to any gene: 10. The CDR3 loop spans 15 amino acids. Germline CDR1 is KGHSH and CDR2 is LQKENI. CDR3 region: CASSRLGGSDYGYTF. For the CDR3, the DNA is TGTGCCAGCTCTCGACTAGGGGGCTCGGACTATGGCTACACCTTC.

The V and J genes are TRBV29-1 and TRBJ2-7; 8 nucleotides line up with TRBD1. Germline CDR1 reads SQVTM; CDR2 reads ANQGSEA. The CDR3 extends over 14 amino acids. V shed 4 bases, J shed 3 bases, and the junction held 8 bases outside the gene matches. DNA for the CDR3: TGCAGCGTTGCGCTGACAGGGGTGCGCTACGAGCAGTACTTC. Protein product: CSVALTGVRYEQYF.

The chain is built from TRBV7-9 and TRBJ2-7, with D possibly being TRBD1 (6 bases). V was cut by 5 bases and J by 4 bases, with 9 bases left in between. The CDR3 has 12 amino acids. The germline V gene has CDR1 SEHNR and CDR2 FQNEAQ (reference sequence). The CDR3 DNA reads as TGTGCCAGCAGCCGACAGGAGTACGAGCAGTACTTC. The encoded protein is CASSRQEYEQYF.

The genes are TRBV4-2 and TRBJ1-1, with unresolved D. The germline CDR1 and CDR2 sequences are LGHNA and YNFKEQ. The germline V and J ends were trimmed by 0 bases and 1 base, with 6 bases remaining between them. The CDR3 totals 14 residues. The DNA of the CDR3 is TGTGCCAGCAGCCAAGAACCCGGGAACACTGAAGCTTTCTTT. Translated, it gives CASSQEPGNTEAFF.

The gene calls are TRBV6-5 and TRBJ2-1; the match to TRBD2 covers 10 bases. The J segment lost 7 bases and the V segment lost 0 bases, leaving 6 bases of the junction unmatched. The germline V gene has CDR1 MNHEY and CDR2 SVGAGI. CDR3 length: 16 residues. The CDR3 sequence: CASSYSASGGSNEQFF. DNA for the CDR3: TGTGCCAGCAGTTACTCGGCTAGCGGGGGATCAAATGAGCAGTTCTTC.

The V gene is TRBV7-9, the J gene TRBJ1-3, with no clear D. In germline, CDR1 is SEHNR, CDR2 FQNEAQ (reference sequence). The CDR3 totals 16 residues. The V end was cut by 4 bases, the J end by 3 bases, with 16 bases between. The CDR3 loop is CASSSSRRGNGNTIYF. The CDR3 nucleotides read TGTGCCAGCAGCTCGTCAAGGCGGGGAAATGGAAACACCATATATTTT.

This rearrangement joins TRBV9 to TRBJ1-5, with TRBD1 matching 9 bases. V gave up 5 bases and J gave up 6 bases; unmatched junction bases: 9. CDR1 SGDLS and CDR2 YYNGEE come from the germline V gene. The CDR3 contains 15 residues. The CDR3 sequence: CASSSTGGGSQPQHF. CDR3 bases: TGTGCCAGCAGTTCCACAGGGGGCGGGAGTCAGCCCCAGCATTTT.

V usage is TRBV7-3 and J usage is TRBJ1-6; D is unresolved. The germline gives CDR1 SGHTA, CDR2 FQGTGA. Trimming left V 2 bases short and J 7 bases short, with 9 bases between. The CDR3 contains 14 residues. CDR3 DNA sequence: TGTGCCAGCAGCTTAGGGCGAGGGAATTCACCCCTCCACTTT. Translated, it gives CASSLGRGNSPLHF.

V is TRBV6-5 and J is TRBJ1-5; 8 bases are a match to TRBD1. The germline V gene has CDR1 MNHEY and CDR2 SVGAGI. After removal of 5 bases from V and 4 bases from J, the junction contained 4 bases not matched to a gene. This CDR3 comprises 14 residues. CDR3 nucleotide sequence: TGTGCCAGCAGTAGAGGACAGGGTAATCAGCCCCAGCATTTT. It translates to CASSRGQGNQPQHF.

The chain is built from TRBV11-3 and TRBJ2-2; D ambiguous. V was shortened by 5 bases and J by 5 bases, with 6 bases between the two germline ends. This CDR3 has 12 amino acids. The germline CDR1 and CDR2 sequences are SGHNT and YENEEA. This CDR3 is CASSIETGELFF. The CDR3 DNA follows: TGTGCCAGCAGCATCGAGACCGGGGAGCTGTTTTTT.

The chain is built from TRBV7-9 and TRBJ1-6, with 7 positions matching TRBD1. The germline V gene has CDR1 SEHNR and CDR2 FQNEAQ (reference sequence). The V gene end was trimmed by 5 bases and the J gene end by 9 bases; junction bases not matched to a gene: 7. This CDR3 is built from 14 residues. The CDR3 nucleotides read TGTGCCAGCAGCCCGACAGGGACTAGTTCACCCCTCCACTTT. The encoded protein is CASSPTGTSSPLHF. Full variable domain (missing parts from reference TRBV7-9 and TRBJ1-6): DTGVSQNPRHKITKRGQNVTFRCDPISEHNRLYWYRQTLGQGPEFLTYFQNEAQLEKSRLLSDRFSAERPKGSFSTLEIQRTEQGDSAMYLCASSPTGTSSPLHFGNGTRLTVT.